This is a list of T cell receptor beta chains from one sample in a study of T cell responses to AZD1222 COVID-19 vaccine. The data were produced by immunoSEQ multiplex PCR, yet TCRdb's version contains in-frame clones alone and is incomplete. Here the sample spans about 75,000 clones, 88% being singletons. The specimen comprised peripheral blood, sampled 28 days after the second dose of the MenACWY control vaccine. Receptor source: an adult who received the MenACWY meningococcal vaccine as a control. Both conserved end residues are part of each CDR3. The order of the fields is V gene, J gene, D gene, clone size, CDR3 protein, CDR3 DNA. The D gene is left open where the match is weak. Only some rows state a clone size, as once, few, many or a class for expanded clones.

>TRBV9|TRBJ1-1|TRBD1|.
CASSYRPIQGPNTEAFF
TGTGCCAGCAGCTACCGGCCCATACAGGGGCCGAACACTGAAGCTTTCTTT
>TRBV3-1/TRBV3-2|TRBJ1-2|.|.
CASSQEFGYTF
TGTGCCAGCAGCCAAGAATTTGGCTACACCTTC
>TRBV27|TRBJ2-1|TRBD2|once
CASTGLAGGPTHEQFF
TGTGCCAGCACGGGACTAGCGGGGGGGCCCACCCATGAGCAGTTCTTC
>TRBV9|TRBJ1-6|.|.
CASSVGAVLPLNSPLHF
TGTGCCAGCAGCGTAGGGGCAGTCCTCCCCCTTAATTCACCCCTCCACTTT
>TRBV6-6|TRBJ2-4|TRBD1|.
CASSGTDQNIQYF
TGTGCCAGCAGCGGGACAGACCAAAACATTCAGTACTTC
>TRBV2|TRBJ1-3|.|.
CASSSTRQSGNTIYF
TGTGCCAGCAGCTCGACACGGCAGTCTGGAAACACCATATATTTT
>TRBV11-2|TRBJ2-7|TRBD1|.
CASSLGTGALNEQYF
TGTGCCAGCAGCTTGGGTACAGGGGCCTTAAACGAGCAGTACTTC
>TRBV19|TRBJ2-3|TRBD2|.
CASSVLLAGAGDTQYF
TGTGCCAGTAGTGTTCTATTAGCGGGGGCCGGGGATACGCAGTATTTT
>TRBV5-4|TRBJ1-6|TRBD1|once
CASSSNPIIGTANSPLHF
TGTGCCAGCAGCTCGAACCCTATTATAGGGACAGCGAATTCACCCCTCCACTTT
>TRBV30|TRBJ2-1|TRBD2|.
CAWDDLAGNEQFF
TGTGCCTGGGATGACTTAGCGGGAAATGAGCAGTTCTTC
>TRBV6-5|TRBJ1-6|TRBD1|.
CASSKGQGLDSPLHF
TGTGCCAGCAGTAAGGGACAGGGGTTGGATTCACCCCTCCACTTT
>TRBV6-6|TRBJ2-3|.|once
CASSYATDTQYF
TGTGCCAGCAGTTATGCTACAGATACGCAGTATTTT
>TRBV30|TRBJ2-3|.|.
CAWSAGTRNSGDTQYF
TGTGCCTGGAGTGCCGGGACAAGGAACTCAGGGGATACGCAGTATTTT
>TRBV24-1|TRBJ1-5|.|.
CATSKGLYQPQHF
TGTGCCACCAGTAAGGGGCTATATCAGCCCCAGCATTTT
>TRBV12-3/TRBV12-4|TRBJ1-5|.|.
CASSFSVQPQHF
TGTGCCAGCAGTTTTTCTGTTCAGCCCCAGCATTTT
>TRBV7-2|TRBJ2-7|.|.
CASSLALLGEQYF
TGTGCCAGCAGCTTAGCGCTATTGGGCGAGCAGTACTTC
>TRBV11-1|TRBJ2-1|TRBD2|.
CASSGQRGGRNEQFF
TGTGCCAGCAGCGGCCAGCGGGGGGGCCGCAATGAGCAGTTCTTC
>TRBV12-3/TRBV12-4|TRBJ2-1|TRBD1|.
CASRQQGVEQFF
TGTGCCAGCAGACAACAGGGGGTAGAGCAGTTCTTC
>TRBV6-2/TRBV6-3|TRBJ2-7|.|.
CASSYLVEQYF
TGTGCCAGCAGTTACCTAGTTGAACAGTACTTC
>TRBV4-3|TRBJ2-7|.|.
CASSQEGKTSYEQYF
TGCGCCAGCAGCCAAGAGGGGAAAACCTCCTACGAGCAGTACTTC
>TRBV28|TRBJ1-5|.|once
CASRQRFNQPQHF
TGTGCCAGCAGACAAAGATTCAATCAGCCCCAGCATTTT
>TRBV5-5|TRBJ1-1|.|.
CASSPRGEDTEAFF
TGTGCCAGCAGCCCCAGGGGAGAGGACACTGAAGCTTTCTTT
>TRBV9|TRBJ2-1|.|once
CASNPGGPYNEQFF
TGTGCCAGCAACCCGGGGGGCCCCTACAATGAGCAGTTCTTC
>TRBV19|TRBJ1-2|.|few
CASSIEVRWYGYTF
TGTGCCAGTAGTATTGAGGTCCGATGGTATGGCTACACCTTC
>TRBV19|TRBJ1-1|TRBD1|.
CASSIGERTGFTEAFF
TGTGCCAGTAGTATTGGAGAGCGGACAGGCTTCACTGAAGCTTTCTTT
>TRBV3-1/TRBV3-2|TRBJ1-6|.|once
CASSPRGSNSPLHF
TGTGCCAGCAGCCCTCGGGGCAGCAATTCACCCCTCCACTTT
>TRBV4-2|TRBJ2-4|.|.
CASSPQGESLGNIQYF
TGTGCCAGCAGCCCTCAAGGGGAGTCTCTAGGAAACATTCAGTACTTC
>TRBV6-5|TRBJ2-1|TRBD2|.
CASRWGGKAEQFF
TGTGCCAGCCGCTGGGGGGGGAAGGCTGAGCAGTTCTTC
>TRBV6-5|TRBJ1-2|.|.
CASSYSSGTFYGYTF
TGTGCCAGCAGTTACTCATCCGGGACCTTTTATGGCTACACCTTC
>TRBV19|TRBJ1-2|.|.
CASSGRTYYGYTF
TGTGCCAGTAGTGGTAGGACATACTATGGCTACACCTTC
>TRBV6-6|TRBJ1-5|.|.
CASSSLQGLSNQPQHF
TGTGCCAGCAGTTCCCTACAGGGCCTGAGCAATCAGCCCCAGCATTTT
>TRBV27|TRBJ1-2|.|few
CASSPSFGGGYGYTF
TGTGCCAGCAGTCCCTCATTTGGGGGAGGCTATGGCTACACCTTC
>TRBV18|TRBJ2-5|.|.
CASSLLDRQETQYF
TGTGCCAGCTCACTTCTAGACAGACAAGAGACCCAGTACTTC
>TRBV4-2|TRBJ1-2|TRBD1|.
CASSPSLGQTNGYTF
TGTGCCAGCAGCCCAAGCCTGGGACAGACAAATGGCTACACCTTC
>TRBV7-3|TRBJ2-2|.|once
CASSSSSNTGELFF
TGTGCCAGCAGCTCCTCATCGAACACCGGGGAGCTGTTTTTT